The rows below give T cell receptor beta chains drawn from one sample of a study of blood T cells in healthy people across ages. TCRdb reanalysed the 5' RACE reads using MiXCR and keeps one entry per CDR3 protein. The sample records 800,000 to 1,000,000 distinct CDR3 sequences, around 48% being singletons. What was sequenced was blood. These receptors originate from a man aged 30 to 39 in good health. CDR3s include the opening cysteine and the closing phenylalanine or tryptophan.

TRBV10-3,TRBJ2-1,CASRERTGGNGYNEQFF
TRBV20-1,TRBJ1-5,CSARNRDRGNQPQHF
TRBV12-3/TRBV12-4,TRBJ2-7,CASPNGGPYYEQYF
TRBV15,.,CATSPETGAGEQYF
TRBV5-1,TRBJ2-7,CASSDDMGWGNYEQYF
TRBV12-3/TRBV12-4,TRBJ1-2,CASSSDRNNYGYTF
TRBV28,TRBJ1-1,CASTGETEAFF
TRBV7-2,TRBJ1-5,CASSLEGGYQPQHF
TRBV24-1,TRBJ2-1,CATSDAWTSSYNEQFF
TRBV7-3,TRBJ1-5,CASSAPGQGAHSNQPQHF
TRBV10-1,TRBJ2-1,CASSDLLKMTLRGDEQFF
TRBV12-3/TRBV12-4,TRBJ2-6,CASSFSATGANVLTF
TRBV5-5,TRBJ1-4,CASSWRQATNEKLFF
TRBV12-3/TRBV12-4,TRBJ1-1,CASSLDGEIMNTEAFF
TRBV4-1,TRBJ1-2,CASSRPDMYGYTF
TRBV20-1,TRBJ2-5,CSARDADRQETQYF
TRBV2,TRBJ1-1,CASTGQGSTEAFF
TRBV20-1,TRBJ1-5,CSASVGSPQHF
TRBV9,.,CASSVAQWSYEQYF
TRBV28,TRBJ1-5,CASSWDRVVSNQPQHF
TRBV20-1,TRBJ1-2,CSAQPPQVGYGYTF
TRBV4-2,TRBJ2-3,CASSRNYRGGSSTDTQYF
TRBV3-1,TRBJ2-2,CASSPQRGTGTGELFF
TRBV5-1,TRBJ2-3,CTSSASGQSTDTQYF
TRBV7-2,TRBJ1-4,CASSPTAYNEKLFF
TRBV28,TRBJ2-1,CASSLPLGSYNEQFF
TRBV5-1,TRBJ1-4,CASSVLGETNEKLFF
TRBV20-1,TRBJ2-3,CSAPSTGGATDTQYF
TRBV12-3/TRBV12-4,TRBJ1-4,CASSLRETNEKLFF
TRBV29-1,TRBJ2-5,CSVRYQETQYF
TRBV11-1,TRBJ2-7,CASSYAGITYEQYF
TRBV12-3/TRBV12-4,TRBJ1-2,CASRPLWANYGYTF
TRBV7-2,TRBJ2-7,CASSSAGRGLAFEQYF
TRBV5-1,TRBJ2-1,CASSPRQYNYNEQFF
TRBV9,TRBJ2-3,CASSALGAGGPTDTQYF
TRBV6-4,TRBJ2-2,CASRPGGDTGELFF
TRBV7-8,TRBJ2-7,CASSPHRASSYEQYF
TRBV2,TRBJ2-3,CASSGERTDTQYF
TRBV14,TRBJ1-3,CASSQDPRGPLSGNTIYF
TRBV12-3/TRBV12-4,TRBJ1-1,CASSLVPGNTEAFF
TRBV12-3/TRBV12-4,TRBJ2-5,CASSTGVETQYF
TRBV7-3,TRBJ2-1,CASSLTSGSGDNEQFF
TRBV6-5,TRBJ1-1,CASSYSLGRGIHTEAFF
TRBV20-1,.,CSARPLERQGKETQYF
TRBV4-1,TRBJ2-7,CASSHRGDRVSYEQYF
TRBV10-3,TRBJ1-2,CAIGETQRAGGYTF
TRBV6-1,TRBJ2-3,CASSEAGQGADTQYF
TRBV12-3/TRBV12-4,TRBJ2-5,CASSREVSTYKQYF
TRBV6-2/TRBV6-3,TRBJ2-2,CASSGGSSPGELFF